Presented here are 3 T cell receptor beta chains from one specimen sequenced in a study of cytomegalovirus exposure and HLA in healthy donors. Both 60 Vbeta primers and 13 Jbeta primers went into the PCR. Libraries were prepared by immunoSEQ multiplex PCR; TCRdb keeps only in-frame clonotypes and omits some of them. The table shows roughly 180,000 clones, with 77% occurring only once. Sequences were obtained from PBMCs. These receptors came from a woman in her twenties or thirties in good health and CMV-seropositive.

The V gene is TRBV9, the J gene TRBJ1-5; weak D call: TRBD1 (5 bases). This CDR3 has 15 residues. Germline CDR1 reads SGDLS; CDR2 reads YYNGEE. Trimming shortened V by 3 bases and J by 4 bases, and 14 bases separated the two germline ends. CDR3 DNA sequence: TGTGCCAGCAGCGGTCGGGACTCTCAGAATCAGCCCCAGCATTTT. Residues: CASSGRDSQNQPQHF.

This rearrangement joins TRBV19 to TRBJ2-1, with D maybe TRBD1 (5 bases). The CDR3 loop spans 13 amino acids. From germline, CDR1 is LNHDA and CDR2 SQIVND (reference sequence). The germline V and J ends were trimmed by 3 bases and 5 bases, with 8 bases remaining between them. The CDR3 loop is CASSILGHNEQFF. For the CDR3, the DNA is TGTGCCAGTAGTATTTTGGGGCACAATGAGCAGTTCTTC.

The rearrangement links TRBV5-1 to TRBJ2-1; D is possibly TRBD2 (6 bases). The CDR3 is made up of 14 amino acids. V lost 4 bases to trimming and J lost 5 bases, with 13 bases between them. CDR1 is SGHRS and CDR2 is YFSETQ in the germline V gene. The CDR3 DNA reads TGCGCCAGCAGCCTGACGGGACTCCACAATGAGCAGTTCTTC. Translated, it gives CASSLTGLHNEQFF.